The present entry profiles one T cell receptor (beta chain) with its context. This sample was taken from a study of control samples from healthy donors and cancer patients. Produced via immunoSEQ multiplex PCR; TCRdb's table is partial and in-frame only. This repertoire shows about 22,000 clones, 65% to 90% found once; its top ten account for under 35%. Germline CDR1 MNHNS, CDR2 SASEGT. This CDR3 has 16 amino acids. V lost 4 bases and J lost 0; bases outside the gene matches: 4. The sample taken for sequencing was PBMCs. The genes are TRBV6-1 and TRBJ2-2, with TRBD1 identical over 8 bases. The clonotype comes from a man aged 55 to 70 with head and neck cancer. CDR3 nucleotide sequence: TGTGCCAGCAGTGCCCGGACAGGGACGAACACCGGGGAGCTGTTTTTT. The encoded protein is CASSARTGTNTGELFF.